Listed below are T cell receptor beta chains from one sample, sequenced in a study of blood T cell repertoires in COVID-19. The method was immunoSEQ multiplex PCR; TCRdb's version includes in-frame clones alone and lacks a portion of them. The sample holds approximately 100,000 clones, more than 75% seen once. The sequenced material came from peripheral blood. The source is a woman between 25 and 40 years old with acute or convalescent COVID-19. Each CDR3 is given with its conserved first and last residue. A D gene is named only where the DNA matches it firmly. Some rows mark clone size as missing; the rest say once, few, many or name a class of expanded clone.

V: TRBV2
size: NA
D: NA
J: TRBJ1-2
DNA: TGTGCCAGCAGTGTCTGGCGGGACCACAACTATGGCTACACCTTC
CDR3: CASSVWRDHNYGYTF

V: TRBV6-5
size: NA
D: TRBD2
J: TRBJ2-5
DNA: TGTGCCAGCAGTTACGCGGGAGGGGCGCGGGAAGAGACCCAGTACTTC
CDR3: CASSYAGGAREETQYF

V: TRBV5-1
size: NA
D: TRBD2
J: TRBJ2-1
DNA: TGCGCCAGCAGCTCGTCCCTAGCGGGGGGTAACAATGAGCAGTTCTTC
CDR3: CASSSSLAGGNNEQFF

V: TRBV7-6
size: many
D: NA
J: TRBJ1-1
DNA: TGTGCCAGCAGCCAACTGACAGGCTTGAACACTGAAGCTTTCTTT
CDR3: CASSQLTGLNTEAFF

V: TRBV7-3
size: NA
D: TRBD1
J: TRBJ2-2
DNA: TGTGCCAGCAGCTTACGGACAACAGGGGGCACCGGGGAGCTGTTTTTT
CDR3: CASSLRTTGGTGELFF

V: TRBV11-3
size: NA
D: TRBD1
J: TRBJ2-5
DNA: TGTGCCAGCACGGGGACAGGGCAAGAGACCCAGTACTTC
CDR3: CASTGTGQETQYF

V: TRBV15
size: NA
D: TRBD1
J: TRBJ2-7
DNA: TGTGCCACCAGCAGAAATACCGGGACAGGGGGCGAGCAGTACTTC
CDR3: CATSRNTGTGGEQYF

V: TRBV7-3
size: NA
D: NA
J: TRBJ2-2
DNA: TGTGCCAGCAGCTTAACGTCTGCAGGGTCGGGTGTGGGGGAGCTGTTTTTT
CDR3: CASSLTSAGSGVGELFF

V: TRBV5-6
size: NA
D: NA
J: TRBJ2-1
DNA: TGTGCCAGCAGCTTGGCCGGGATTACCCCCCAGTTCTTC
CDR3: CASSLAGITPQFF

V: TRBV3-1/TRBV3-2
size: few
D: NA
J: TRBJ1-1
DNA: TGTGCCAGCAGCCAAGAAGAAAGGAGGGACACTGAAGCTTTCTTT
CDR3: CASSQEERRDTEAFF

V: TRBV18
size: NA
D: NA
J: TRBJ1-2
DNA: TGTGCCAGCCTTAAGGAGGCTAACTATGGCTACACCTTC
CDR3: CASLKEANYGYTF

V: TRBV2
size: NA
D: TRBD2
J: TRBJ2-1
DNA: TGTGCCAGCAGTGACGGTCGGGGGGGCTACAATGAGCAGTTCTTC
CDR3: CASSDGRGGYNEQFF

V: TRBV6-1
size: NA
D: NA
J: TRBJ1-5
DNA: TGTGCCAGCAGTGAAACCCCAGACAGTGGCTTTCGGCATTTT
CDR3: CASSETPDSGFRHF

V: TRBV12-3/TRBV12-4
size: NA
D: NA
J: TRBJ2-3
DNA: TGTGCCAGCAGTTTCGGGGGGCGTACGCAGTATTTT
CDR3: CASSFGGRTQYF

V: TRBV7-9
size: NA
D: TRBD1
J: TRBJ1-2
DNA: TGTGCCAGCAGCCAGCCTAATATTGGACAGGGGAATGGCTACACCTTC
CDR3: CASSQPNIGQGNGYTF

V: TRBV5-1
size: NA
D: TRBD1
J: TRBJ2-7
DNA: TGCGCCAGCAGCTTGTCGACAGGGGTCTACGAGCAGTACTTC
CDR3: CASSLSTGVYEQYF

V: TRBV5-1
size: NA
D: TRBD1
J: TRBJ2-7
DNA: TGCGCCAGCAACCGGGACAGGGTCTCCGAGCAGTACTTC
CDR3: CASNRDRVSEQYF

V: TRBV4-1
size: NA
D: TRBD1
J: TRBJ1-4
DNA: TGCGCCAGCAGCCAAGTCCTACAGGGGGCGGATGAAAAACTGTTTTTT
CDR3: CASSQVLQGADEKLFF

V: TRBV6-6
size: NA
D: TRBD2
J: TRBJ2-1
DNA: TGTGCCAGCAGTGGTGGGACTAGCATCTTC
CDR3: CASSGGTSIF

V: TRBV6-6
size: NA
D: TRBD1
J: TRBJ1-2
DNA: TGTGCCAGCACCCGTCGTGGGACAGGCGATAACTATGGCTACACCTTC
CDR3: CASTRRGTGDNYGYTF

V: TRBV28
size: NA
D: NA
J: TRBJ2-7
DNA: TGTGCCAGCAGTTCGGGTCCACACTACGAGCAGTACTTC
CDR3: CASSSGPHYEQYF

V: TRBV5-4
size: NA
D: TRBD1
J: TRBJ2-3
DNA: TGTGCCAGCAGCTACCGACAGGGGAGCACAGATACGCAGTATTTT
CDR3: CASSYRQGSTDTQYF

V: TRBV7-3
size: NA
D: TRBD1
J: TRBJ1-2
DNA: TGTGCCAGCAGCTTTGGGGGGACAGAAAGCTACACCTTC
CDR3: CASSFGGTESYTF

V: TRBV7-9
size: NA
D: NA
J: TRBJ1-2
DNA: TGTGCCAGCAGCTTAGGAGGTTTGAACTATGGCTACACCTTC
CDR3: CASSLGGLNYGYTF

V: TRBV5-6
size: once
D: NA
J: TRBJ2-7
DNA: TGTGCCAGCAGCCGGGGATCCGAGCAGTACTTC
CDR3: CASSRGSEQYF

V: TRBV20-1
size: once
D: NA
J: TRBJ1-2
DNA: TGCAGTGCTAAGCGAGAAAGGCCCTACACCTTC
CDR3: CSAKRERPYTF

V: TRBV27
size: NA
D: NA
J: TRBJ1-1
DNA: TGTGCCAGCAGTTTATTAGGGTCGGGAGGGAACACTGAAGCTTTCTTT
CDR3: CASSLLGSGGNTEAFF

V: TRBV7-2
size: NA
D: TRBD1
J: TRBJ1-5
DNA: TGTGCCAGCAGCTTAGGCCGGGACAGTCCCCAGCATTTT
CDR3: CASSLGRDSPQHF

V: TRBV6-6
size: NA
D: NA
J: TRBJ1-4
DNA: TGTGCCAGCAGTTACCTAGGGGAATTGGATGAAAAACTGTTTTTT
CDR3: CASSYLGELDEKLFF

V: TRBV7-8
size: NA
D: TRBD2
J: TRBJ2-2
DNA: TGTGCCAGCAGCTCCGTGACTAGCGAAGGCACCGGGGAGCTGTTTTTT
CDR3: CASSSVTSEGTGELFF

V: TRBV28
size: few
D: TRBD1
J: TRBJ2-7
DNA: TGTGCCAGCAGTTTAGACCAGGGGGCAAGCGAGCAGTACTTC
CDR3: CASSLDQGASEQYF

V: TRBV5-6
size: NA
D: NA
J: TRBJ1-1
DNA: TGTGCCAGCAGCCCGGTCGGGAACACTGAAGCTTTCTTT
CDR3: CASSPVGNTEAFF

V: TRBV24-1
size: few
D: NA
J: TRBJ2-3
DNA: TGTGCCACCAGTGATCCGGGCAGGGGCACAGATACGCAGTATTTT
CDR3: CATSDPGRGTDTQYF

V: TRBV5-1
size: NA
D: TRBD1
J: TRBJ1-3
DNA: TGCGCCAGCAGCGTAGGACAGGCTGGAAACACCATATATTTT
CDR3: CASSVGQAGNTIYF

V: TRBV7-9
size: NA
D: TRBD1
J: TRBJ1-1
DNA: TGTGCCAGCAGCCCCATGGGACAGGGGTACACTGAAGCTTTCTTT
CDR3: CASSPMGQGYTEAFF

V: TRBV5-1
size: NA
D: TRBD1
J: TRBJ2-2
DNA: TGCGCCAGCAGCTTGAGTCAGGGGGTGGTCACCGGGGAGCTGTTTTTT
CDR3: CASSLSQGVVTGELFF

V: TRBV7-9
size: NA
D: NA
J: TRBJ1-2
DNA: TGTGCCAGCAGTCCATTCTTGTCCCCTGGACAGTCCTATGGCTACACCTTC
CDR3: CASSPFLSPGQSYGYTF

V: TRBV28
size: NA
D: NA
J: TRBJ2-1
DNA: TGTGCCAGCAGTTATGGGGCCAATGAGCAGTTCTTC
CDR3: CASSYGANEQFF

V: TRBV7-9
size: NA
D: TRBD2
J: TRBJ2-1
DNA: TGTGCCAGCAGCCGGGGGGTCCTGTGGAATGAGCAGTTCTTC
CDR3: CASSRGVLWNEQFF

V: TRBV18
size: NA
D: NA
J: TRBJ2-2
DNA: TGTGCCAGCTCACCCTGGACAAGCACCGGGGAGCTGTTTTTT
CDR3: CASSPWTSTGELFF

V: TRBV2
size: NA
D: NA
J: TRBJ2-7
DNA: TGTGCCAGCAGCCCGAACCTACGGGGAGAGCAGTACTTC
CDR3: CASSPNLRGEQYF

V: TRBV7-9
size: NA
D: NA
J: TRBJ1-1
DNA: TGTGCCAGCAGCTCTTTTGACACTGAAGCTTTCTTT
CDR3: CASSSFDTEAFF